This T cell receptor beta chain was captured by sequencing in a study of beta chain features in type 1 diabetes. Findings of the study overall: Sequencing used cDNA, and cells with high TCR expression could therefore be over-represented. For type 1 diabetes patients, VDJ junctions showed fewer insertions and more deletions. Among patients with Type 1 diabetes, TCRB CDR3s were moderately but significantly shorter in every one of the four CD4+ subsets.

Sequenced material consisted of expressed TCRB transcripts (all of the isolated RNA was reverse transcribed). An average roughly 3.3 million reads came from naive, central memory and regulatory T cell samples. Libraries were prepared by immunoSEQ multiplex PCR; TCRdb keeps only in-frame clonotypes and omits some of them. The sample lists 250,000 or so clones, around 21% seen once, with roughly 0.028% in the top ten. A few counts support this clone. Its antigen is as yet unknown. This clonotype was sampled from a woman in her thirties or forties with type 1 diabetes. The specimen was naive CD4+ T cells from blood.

CDR3: CASSLQGLDTGELFF. The CDR3 nucleotides read TGCGCCAGCAGCCTACAGGGTCTGGACACCGGGGAGCTGTTTTTT. The chain carries TRBV5-1 and TRBJ2-2, with a tentative D call TRBD1 (6 bases). This CDR3 comprises 15 residues. V lost 4 bases and J lost 3, with 13 bases in between. Germline V gene sequence: CDR1 SGHRS, CDR2 YFSETQ.